This TCR beta chain was obtained from a study of molecular identifiers for immune sequencing clone quantification. Germline V gene lookup returns CDR1 MDHEN and CDR2 SYDVKM. Trimming shortened V by 5 bases and J by 4 bases, and 8 bases separated the two germline ends. This CDR3 contains 12 residues. MiXCR was run by TCRdb on the PCR reads, yielding one entry per CDR3 protein. The table includes roughly 50,000 distinct CDR3 sequences, almost 25% detected once. The source material was naive CD8+ T cells from blood, with Jurkat cell RNA spiked in. Subset specified: FACS-sorted CD8+CD4-CCR7+CD45RA+ naive T cells. This clonotype was sampled from a human donor in good health. Some libraries in this study had Jurkat cell RNA spiked in. The chain links TRBV28 to TRBJ1-1; D gene unclear. The CDR3 reads CASSPGPTEAFF. CDR3 sequence (DNA): TGTGCCAGCAGTCCCGGGCCCACTGAAGCTTTCTTT. Based on the CDR3 plus reference TRBV28 and TRBJ1-1, the full variable domain is DVKVTQSSRYLVKRTGEKVFLECVQDMDHENMFWYRQDPGLGLRLIYFSYDVKMKEKGDIPEGYSVSREKKERFSLILESASTNQTSMYLCASSPGPTEAFFGQGTRLTVV.